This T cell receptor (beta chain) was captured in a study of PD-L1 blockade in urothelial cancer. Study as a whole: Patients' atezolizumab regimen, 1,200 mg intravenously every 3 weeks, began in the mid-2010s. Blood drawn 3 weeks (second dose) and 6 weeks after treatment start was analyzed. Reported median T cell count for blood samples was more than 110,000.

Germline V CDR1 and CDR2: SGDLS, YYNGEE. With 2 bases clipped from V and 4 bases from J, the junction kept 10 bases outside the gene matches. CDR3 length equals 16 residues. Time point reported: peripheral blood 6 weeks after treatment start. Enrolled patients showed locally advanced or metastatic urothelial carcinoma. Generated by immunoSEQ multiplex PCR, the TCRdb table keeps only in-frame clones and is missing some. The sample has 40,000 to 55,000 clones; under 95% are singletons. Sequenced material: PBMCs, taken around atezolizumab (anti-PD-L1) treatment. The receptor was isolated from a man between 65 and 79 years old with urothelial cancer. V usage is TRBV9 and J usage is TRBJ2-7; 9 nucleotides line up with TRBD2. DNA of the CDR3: TGTGCCAGCAGCGTTGGCGGGGGGGGAAAGGATTACGAGCAGTACTTC. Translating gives CASSVGGGGKDYEQYF.